What follows are 30 T cell receptor beta chains derived from one specimen sequenced in a study of T cell responses to AZD1222 COVID-19 vaccine. The data were produced by immunoSEQ multiplex PCR, yet TCRdb's version contains in-frame clones alone and is incomplete. The table lists 110,000 or so clones, 88% of them singletons. Here the sequenced sample was peripheral blood, taken on day 0 of AZD1222 vaccination. Source of these receptors: an adult in good health.

The J gene is TRBJ2-1, the V gene TRBV15; the D gene is possibly TRBD2 (6 bases). The V gene's germline CDR1 is LNHNV and CDR2 YYDKDF (reference sequence). V lost 0 bases, J lost 5 bases, and 17 bases lay in between. The CDR3 has 17 amino acids. CDR3 in amino acids: CATSRDLGAGIHNEQFF. CDR3 sequence (DNA): TGTGCCACCAGCAGAGATCTTGGAGCGGGTATCCACAATGAGCAGTTCTTC.

The J gene is TRBJ2-3, the V gene TRBV29-1; D unresolved. CDR1 is SQVTM and CDR2 is ANQGSEA in the germline V gene. CDR3 length: 12 residues. The V end lost 7 bases, the J end lost 2 bases, and 10 bases lay between the germline ends. The CDR3 sequence is CSAQASTDTQYF. Here the CDR3 DNA reads TGCAGCGCCCAGGCGTCCACAGATACGCAGTATTTT.

This clone was seen more than once but under ten times. The J gene is TRBJ2-2, the V gene TRBV3-1 (or the pseudogene TRBV3-2), with 9 bases matching TRBD1. This CDR3 comprises 16 residues. Losses at the gene ends were 3 bases for V and 1 base for J; bases not matched to a gene: 3. Germline-derived CDR1 and CDR2 are LGHDT and YNNKEL (reference sequence). The CDR3 nucleotides are TGTGCCAGCAGCCAGGGACAGGGAAAGAACACCGGGGAGCTGTTTTTT. Translation gives CASSQGQGKNTGELFF.

The V call is TRBV5-1, the J call TRBJ1-3; 8 nucleotides agree with TRBD1. The CDR3 runs 15 residues. The germline V gene encodes CDR1 SGHRS and CDR2 YFSETQ. The V gene end was trimmed by 3 bases and the J gene end by 8 bases; junction bases not matched to a gene: 10. In nucleotides, the CDR3 is TGCGCCAGCAGCTCACCGTCTACAGGGGGGTACACCATATATTTT. This translates into CASSSPSTGGYTIYF. The full variable domain, rest sourced from reference TRBV5-1 and TRBJ1-3, is KAGVTQTPRYLIKTRGQQVTLSCSPISGHRSVSWYQQTPGQGLQFLFEYFSETQRNKGNFPGRFSGRQFSNSRSEMNVSTLELGDSALYLCASSSPSTGGYTIYFGEGSWLTVV.

The rearrangement joins TRBV13 to TRBJ1-4; tentative D call: TRBD1 (6 bases). V was trimmed by 5 bases and J by 4 bases, leaving 11 bases between them. Germline V gene sequence: CDR1 PRHDT, CDR2 FYEKMQ (reference sequence). The CDR3 has 14 residues. CDR3 in amino acids: CASSKTGGNEKLFF. CDR3 coding DNA: TGTGCCAGCAGCAAGACAGGCGGTAATGAAAAACTGTTTTTT.

The V call is TRBV12-3 or TRBV12-4, the J call TRBJ1-4; D gene uncertain. CDR3 length: 13 residues. Trimming removed 5 bases at V and 4 bases at J, with 8 bases between. CDR3 amino acids: CASSPRLNEKLFF. CDR3 sequence (DNA): TGTGCCAGCAGTCCCCGACTTAATGAAAAACTGTTTTTT.

The chain recombines TRBV18 with TRBJ2-5; D is perhaps TRBD2 (6 bases). The CDR3 contains 14 residues. Germline values: CDR1 KGHSH, CDR2 LQKENI. V was clipped by 8 bases and J by 0 bases, with 13 bases between them. The CDR3 spells CASRGLQYQETQYF. CDR3 DNA: TGTGCCAGCCGGGGACTCCAGTACCAAGAGACCCAGTACTTC.

The V and J genes are TRBV24-1 and TRBJ1-2, with D perhaps TRBD1 (5 bases). The CDR3 totals 14 residues. The germline V gene has CDR1 KGHDR and CDR2 SFDVKD. Between the trimmed V and J ends, which lost 3 bases and 0 bases, there was a span of 7 bases. CDR3 DNA sequence: TGTGCCACCAGTGATAGGGGAGCTAACTATGGCTACACCTTC. Its protein is CATSDRGANYGYTF.

The chain uses TRBV13 and TRBJ2-2, with D unclear. Germline assignment: CDR1 PRHDT and CDR2 FYEKMQ (reference sequence). The CDR3 has 14 amino acids. Trimming removed 1 base from V and 4 bases from J, with 7 bases in between. CDR3 sequence reads: CASSLETGTGELFF. Written as DNA, the CDR3 is TGTGCCAGCAGCTTAGAGACCGGCACCGGGGAGCTGTTTTTT.

The V gene is TRBV11-2, the J gene TRBJ1-3, with 7 bases fitting TRBD1. CDR3 length: 14 amino acids. J gave up 4 bases and V 3 bases, and 3 bases lay outside the gene matches. Germline values: CDR1 SGHAT, CDR2 FQNNGV. The CDR3 is CASSLAGGGNTIYF. CDR3 nucleotide sequence: TGTGCCAGCAGCTTGGCAGGGGGAGGAAACACCATATATTTT.

The chain links TRBV5-1 to TRBJ2-1; possible D gene TRBD2, 6 bases. The CDR3 sequence is 14 residues long. The germline gives CDR1 SGHRS, CDR2 YFSETQ. Trimming took 4 bases from V and 9 from J, leaving 17 bases between them. The chain's CDR3 is CASSPPRNSGEQFF. CDR3 DNA sequence: TGCGCCAGCAGCCCCCCACGGAATAGCGGTGAGCAGTTCTTC. Supplemented by reference TRBV5-1 and TRBJ2-1, the full variable domain reads KAGVTQTPRYLIKTRGQQVTLSCSPISGHRSVSWYQQTPGQGLQFLFEYFSETQRNKGNFPGRFSGRQFSNSRSEMNVSTLELGDSALYLCASSPPRNSGEQFFGPGTRLTVL.

This clone has a handful of counts. This chain connects TRBV5-4 to TRBJ2-2; the D gene could be TRBD1 or TRBD2 (6 bases each). V was pared by 4 bases and J by 4 bases, with 8 bases between. The germline gives CDR1 SGHNT, CDR2 YYREEE (reference sequence). The CDR3 extends over 13 amino acids. CDR3 amino acids: CASSRGRTGELFF. The CDR3 DNA follows: TGTGCCAGCAGCCGGGGGCGCACCGGGGAGCTGTTTTTT.

The chain employs TRBV18 and TRBJ2-1, with TRBD1 matching over 9 bases. V trimming: 3 bases; J trimming: 4 bases; junction bases outside the gene matches: 1. The V gene's germline CDR1 is KGHSH and CDR2 LQKENI. This CDR3 is built from 14 residues. CDR3 sequence: CASSPGTGYNEQFF. Written as DNA, the CDR3 is TGTGCCAGCTCACCCGGGACAGGGTACAATGAGCAGTTCTTC.

Only one count was recorded for this clone. The chain carries TRBV11-3 and TRBJ2-1; 8 positions match TRBD2. Germline CDR1 is SGHNT and CDR2 is YENEEA. The J segment lost 5 bases and the V segment lost 4 bases, leaving 4 bases of the junction unmatched. The CDR3 runs 14 residues. CDR3 sequence (DNA): TGTGCCAGCAGCTCCCGGGAGGGTAACAATGAGCAGTTCTTC. This translates into CASSSREGNNEQFF.

The rearrangement joins TRBV27 to TRBJ2-3; TRBD2 matches 10 bases. This CDR3 region has 14 residues. After removal of 2 bases from V and 4 bases from J, the junction contained 0 bases not matched to a gene. Looked up from germline, CDR1 is MNHEY and CDR2 is SMNVEV (reference sequence). As DNA, the CDR3 is TGTGCCAGCAGTTTACTAGCGGGAGCAGATACGCAGTATTTT. Amino acids: CASSLLAGADTQYF.

The rearrangement links TRBV15 to TRBJ1-2; D gene unclear. Germline assignment: CDR1 LNHNV and CDR2 YYDKDF (reference sequence). The CDR3 extends over 16 amino acids. V was clipped by 1 base and J by 5 bases, with 17 bases between them. The CDR3 DNA reads as TGTGCCACCAGCAGAGCCTTAACAGAGATACCTTATGGCTACACCTTC. It yields the protein CATSRALTEIPYGYTF.

Details on this clone: One junction end does not reproduce the germline sequence, and a read error may be involved. This chain uses TRBV6-1 with TRBJ2-7, with TRBD2 as a possible D gene (5 bases). The CDR3 has 15 residues. Germline CDR1 reads MNHNS; CDR2 reads SASEGT. CDR3 residues: CASSEASASSYQQYF. DNA of the CDR3: TGTGCCAGCAGTGAAGCCAGCGCTAGCAGCTACCAGCAGTACTTC.

The chain recombines TRBV5-4 with TRBJ2-3; D uncertain. V was shortened by 4 bases and J by 5 bases, with 11 bases between the two germline ends. Per germline, CDR1 SGHNT and CDR2 YYREEE (reference sequence). The CDR3 is 13 amino acids. The CDR3 here is CASSVLTGDTQYF. The CDR3 DNA reads TGTGCCAGCAGCGTCCTAACGGGAGATACGCAGTATTTT.

A single count supports this clone. V and J are TRBV4-3 and TRBJ1-5; possibly TRBD1 for D (5 bases). V lost 3 bases and J lost 1, with 16 bases in between. The germline CDR1 and CDR2 sequences are LGHNA and YSLEER. The CDR3 has 17 residues. As DNA, the CDR3 is TGCGCCAGCAGCCAGCAGGCAAATGAGGGGAGCAATCAGCCCCAGCATTTT. This encodes CASSQQANEGSNQPQHF.

The rearrangement joins TRBV5-4 to TRBJ2-5; a weak D match, TRBD1 (6 bases). Germline-derived CDR1 and CDR2 are SGHNT and YYREEE (reference sequence). Between the trimmed V and J ends, which lost 2 bases and 1 base, there was a span of 6 bases. The CDR3 consists of 13 residues. CDR3 bases: TGTGCCAGCAGCTTAGGGGGCCAAGAGACCCAGTACTTC. Translation: CASSLGGQETQYF.

This chain uses TRBV19 with TRBJ2-7; no definite D call. The CDR3 has 16 residues. V lost 5 bases and J lost 0, with 17 bases in between. From germline, CDR1 is LNHDA and CDR2 SQIVND (reference sequence). The chain's CDR3 is CASSGVRSESSYEQYF. CDR3 sequence (DNA): TGTGCCAGTAGTGGTGTTAGGTCAGAGTCCTCCTACGAGCAGTACTTC.

The chain links TRBV27 to TRBJ2-7; 8 bases line up with TRBD2. The CDR3 loop spans 15 amino acids. Germline-derived CDR1 and CDR2 are MNHEY and SMNVEV (reference sequence). With 3 bases clipped from V and 3 bases from J, the junction kept 7 bases outside the gene matches. Written as DNA, the CDR3 is TGTGCCAGCAGTTTCCAGCGGCTAGCGGGCTACGAGCAGTACTTC. Its protein is CASSFQRLAGYEQYF.

CDR3: CASSSLGSSYNEQFF. As DNA, the CDR3 is TGTGCCAGCAGTTCCCTCGGGAGCTCCTACAATGAGCAGTTCTTC. The rearrangement uses TRBV6-2 or TRBV6-3 and TRBJ2-1, with D perhaps TRBD2 (6 bases). Trimming removed 4 bases at V and 0 bases at J, with 10 bases between. CDR1 MNHEY and CDR2 SVGEGT come from the germline V gene. The CDR3 extends over 15 amino acids.

This clone was observed a single time. The chain employs TRBV23-1 and TRBJ2-7; a possible D gene is TRBD2 (6 bases). TRBV23-1 is an open reading frame, and its role is uncertain. V lost 1 base to trimming and J lost 5 bases, with 30 bases between them. CDR3 length equals 20 residues. The CDR3 loop reads CASSQWTTVPPSPGSDEQYF. CDR3 DNA sequence: TGCGCCAGCAGTCAATGGACTACAGTTCCCCCTTCTCCTGGGTCCGACGAGCAGTACTTC.

The count of this clone is one. The chain employs TRBV19 and TRBJ2-1; D remains ambiguous. Germline assignment: CDR1 LNHDA and CDR2 SQIVND (reference sequence). The CDR3 totals 15 residues. V shed 4 bases and J shed 4 bases, with 14 bases lying between them. The DNA for the CDR3 is TGTGCCAGTAGTACCGCATCAGCCTCATACAATGAGCAGTTCTTC. Translation gives CASSTASASYNEQFF. Full variable domain (remainder filled in from reference TRBV19 and TRBJ2-1): DGGITQSPKYLFRKEGQNVTLSCEQNLNHDAMYWYRQDPGQGLRLIYYSQIVNDFQKGDIAEGYSVSREKKESFPLTVTSAQKNPTAFYLCASSTASASYNEQFFGPGTRLTVL.

The chain uses TRBV5-1 and TRBJ1-4; the D is unclear. Germline-derived CDR1 and CDR2 are SGHRS and YFSETQ. V shed 0 bases and J shed 3 bases, with 12 bases lying between them. This CDR3 comprises 16 residues. DNA for the CDR3: TGCGCCAGCAGCTTGGGTCCGTCAGGATCTAATGAAAAACTGTTTTTT. Residues: CASSLGPSGSNEKLFF.

The V call is TRBV28, the J call TRBJ2-5; 10 nucleotides agree with TRBD1. Germline-derived CDR1 and CDR2 are MDHEN and SYDVKM. This CDR3 comprises 14 residues. V lost 5 bases and J lost 5; bases outside the gene matches: 5. DNA of the CDR3: TGTGCCAGCAGTCAACCGGGACAGGGGGAGACCCAGTACTTC. Residues: CASSQPGQGETQYF.

The V and J genes are TRBV2 and TRBJ2-2; 8 bases fit TRBD2. The length of the CDR3 is 16 residues. V was clipped by 7 bases and J by 1 base; unmatched bases: 8. The V gene's germline CDR1 is SNHLY and CDR2 FYNNEI. CDR3 sequence reads: CASTGGLAGNTGELFF. The CDR3 DNA sequence: TGTGCCAGCACCGGGGGCCTAGCGGGGAACACCGGGGAGCTGTTTTTT.

The chain couples TRBV5-4 to TRBJ1-2; D is possibly TRBD1 (5 bases). Trimming removed 4 bases from V and 12 bases from J, with 16 bases in between. The CDR3 is made up of 12 amino acids. Germline assignment: CDR1 SGHNT and CDR2 YYREEE (reference sequence). DNA of the CDR3: TGTGCCAGCAGCCGTACCGGGACCCCCCACACCTTC. Its translation is CASSRTGTPHTF. The complete variable domain, with remaining parts taken from reference TRBV5-4 and TRBJ1-2, reads ETGVTQSPTHLIKTRGQQVTLRCSSQSGHNTVSWYQQALGQGPQFIFQYYREEENGRGNFPPRFSGLQFPNYSSELNVNALELDDSALYLCASSRTGTPHTFGSGTRLTVV.

The V call is TRBV6-6, the J call TRBJ1-1; D perhaps matches TRBD1 (5 bases). With 5 bases removed from V and 0 bases from J, the gap between germline ends came to 13 bases. Per the germline V gene, CDR1 is MNHNY and CDR2 is SVGAGI (reference sequence). The CDR3 is 15 amino acids. The DNA of the CDR3 is TGTGCCAGCAGTGGTGTGGGGCGGCTGAACACTGAAGCTTTCTTT. Its protein product is CASSGVGRLNTEAFF.